Listed below are T cell receptor beta chains from one sample, sequenced in a study of PD-1 blockade in classical Hodgkin lymphoma. The table came from immunoSEQ multiplex PCR; TCRdb's copy has only in-frame clones and leaves some out. The data hold about 98,000 clones, with 80% to 90% observed a single time. The input for sequencing was peripheral blood mononuclear cells (PBMCs), taken before the second cycle of nivolumab. All receptors come from a human donor with classical Hodgkin lymphoma. Both conserved end residues are part of each CDR3. D genes are given only for firm matches. A clone size is listed for some rows: how often the clone was seen (once, few, many), or a class if it is expanded.

J gene | clone size | D gene | V gene | CDR3 protein | CDR3 DNA
TRBJ2-1 | few | TRBD2 | TRBV7-9 | CASSSSGRAINEQFF | TGTGCCAGCAGCTCTAGCGGGAGGGCCATCAATGAGCAGTTCTTC
TRBJ1-1 | once | . | TRBV7-8 | CATALPAGNTEAFF | TGTGCCACCGCCCTACCTGCAGGGAACACTGAAGCTTTCTTT
TRBJ2-3 | . | TRBD2 | TRBV7-3 | CASSFGLAADTQYF | TGTGCCAGCAGCTTTGGACTAGCAGCAGATACGCAGTATTTT
TRBJ2-3 | . | TRBD1 | TRBV4-2 | CASSQGVTSSTDTQYF | TGTGCCAGTTCCCAGGGGGTGACTTCTAGCACAGATACGCAGTATTTT
TRBJ2-7 | few | . | TRBV29-1 | CSAARTATYYEQYF | TGCAGCGCCGCCCGGACTGCTACTTACTACGAGCAGTACTTC
TRBJ2-7 | . | . | TRBV5-8 | CASSLGGRTYEQYF | TGTGCCAGCAGCTTGGGCGGCAGGACCTACGAGCAGTACTTC
TRBJ1-3 | . | . | TRBV7-8 | CACARREFTRGSGNTIYF | TGTGCCTGCGCGCGGAGGGAGTTTACTAGGGGCTCTGGAAACACCATATATTTT
TRBJ2-5 | . | . | TRBV10-3 | CAISDQAPGETQYF | TGTGCCATCAGTGACCAGGCCCCGGGGGAGACCCAGTACTTC
TRBJ1-1 | . | . | TRBV30 | CAWIGDRRNTEAFF | TGTGCCTGGATAGGGGACCGGAGGAACACTGAAGCTTTCTTT
TRBJ2-3 | . | TRBD1 | TRBV5-6 | CASSFDRGTDTQYF | TGTGCCAGCAGCTTCGACAGGGGCACAGATACGCAGTATTTT
TRBJ1-1 | . | . | TRBV19 | CASSTRVEGTEAFF | TGTGCCAGTAGTACCCGGGTCGAGGGCACTGAAGCTTTCTTT
TRBJ2-3 | . | . | TRBV29-1 | CSVEIQGATDTQYF | TGCAGCGTTGAAATCCAGGGTGCCACAGATACGCAGTATTTT
TRBJ2-1 | . | TRBD1 | TRBV27 | CASSPPDRVSYNEQFF | TGTGCCAGCAGCCCCCCCGACAGGGTTTCCTACAATGAGCAGTTCTTC
TRBJ2-7 | . | . | TRBV5-1 | CASSPGDRYEQYF | TGCGCCAGCAGCCCAGGGGACCGGTACGAGCAGTACTTC
TRBJ1-2 | few | TRBD1 | TRBV7-3 | CASSPGQGTNYGYTF | TGTGCCAGCAGCCCCGGACAGGGAACTAACTATGGCTACACCTTC
TRBJ2-1 | . | . | TRBV7-3 | CASSPTLQVDEQFF | TGTGCCAGCAGCCCCACCCTTCAAGTGGATGAGCAGTTCTTC
TRBJ2-7 | . | . | TRBV9 | CASSVGQILDGEQYF | TGTGCCAGCAGCGTAGGACAGATCTTGGACGGGGAGCAGTACTTC
TRBJ2-3 | . | TRBD2 | TRBV28 | CASSRGAGGRSTDTQYF | TGTGCCAGCAGCCGAGGGGCGGGGGGGCGGAGCACAGATACGCAGTATTTT
TRBJ2-7 | . | . | TRBV14 | CASSQELLWSEQYF | TGTGCCAGCAGCCAAGAGCTCCTATGGTCCGAGCAGTACTTC
TRBJ1-2 | . | . | TRBV19 | CASREGKGDYGYTF | TGTGCCTCAAGAGAGGGGAAGGGGGACTATGGCTACACCTTC
TRBJ2-7 | . | TRBD2 | TRBV7-9 | CASSLLLAGRSYEQYF | TGTGCCAGCAGCTTATTACTAGCGGGCCGTTCCTACGAGCAGTACTTC
TRBJ1-5 | . | . | TRBV9 | CASSVSLDQPQHF | TGTGCCAGCAGCGTATCACTCGATCAGCCCCAGCATTTT
TRBJ1-1 | . | . | TRBV7-8 | CASSRGPNTEAFF | TGTGCCAGCAGCCGCGGACCGAACACTGAAGCTTTCTTT
TRBJ2-1 | . | . | TRBV21-1 | CASSRPGLAGSYNEQFF | TGTGCCAGCAGCAGGCCGGGACTAGCGGGTTCCTACAATGAGCAGTTCTTC
TRBJ2-3 | . | . | TRBV5-6 | CASSLPDGRTDTQYF | TGTGCCAGCAGCTTACCAGACGGTCGCACAGATACGCAGTATTTT
TRBJ2-5 | . | . | TRBV29-1 | CSVVFGGETQYF | TGCAGCGTTGTATTCGGTGGAGAGACCCAGTACTTC
TRBJ2-7 | . | . | TRBV7-9 | CASSLIRPGDEQYF | TGTGCCAGCAGCTTAATCCGCCCCGGGGACGAGCAGTACTTC
TRBJ2-3 | . | TRBD2 | TRBV15 | CATSPGRASGGATDTQYF | TGTGCCACCAGCCCCGGCAGGGCTAGCGGGGGAGCCACAGATACGCAGTATTTT
TRBJ2-5 | . | TRBD1 | TRBV30 | CAWSSRGPSVETQYF | TGTGCCTGGAGTAGCAGGGGGCCGTCAGTAGAGACCCAGTACTTC
TRBJ2-5 | . | . | TRBV28 | CASRGLQGRSVGTQYF | TGTGCCAGCAGGGGTCTCCAGGGACGGTCGGTTGGGACCCAGTACTTC
TRBJ2-1 | . | . | TRBV4-3 | CASSLGTADNEQFF | TGCGCCAGCAGCCTGGGGACTGCTGACAATGAGCAGTTCTTC
TRBJ1-4 | . | . | TRBV4-3 | CASSGSEKLFF | TGCGCCAGCAGCGGGAGTGAAAAACTGTTTTTT
TRBJ2-3 | . | TRBD2 | TRBV10-3 | CAISELLAGAADTQYF | TGTGCCATCAGTGAGTTACTAGCGGGAGCGGCAGATACGCAGTATTTT
TRBJ1-1 | . | . | TRBV30 | CAWSRVQDTEAFF | TGTGCCTGGAGCCGGGTACAGGACACTGAAGCTTTCTTT
TRBJ2-7 | . | TRBD1 | TRBV30 | CAWRGQPGEQYF | TGTGCCTGGAGGGGACAGCCAGGGGAGCAGTACTTC
TRBJ2-5 | . | . | TRBV28 | CASGGVQGQETQYF | TGTGCCAGCGGGGGAGTTCAGGGACAAGAGACCCAGTACTTC
TRBJ2-2 | few | TRBD2 | TRBV7-2 | CASSLGPAGVPGELFF | TGTGCCAGCAGCTTGGGGCCAGCGGGGGTGCCCGGGGAGCTGTTTTTT
TRBJ2-1 | few | TRBD1 | TRBV4-2 | CASSQQTGVNEQFF | TGTGCCAGCAGCCAACAAACAGGGGTCAATGAGCAGTTCTTC
TRBJ2-2 | once | . | TRBV27 | CASSFSAGSGGELFF | TGTGCCAGCAGTTTTAGTGCTGGGTCGGGCGGGGAGCTGTTTTTT
TRBJ2-5 | . | TRBD2 | TRBV15 | CATSLGLAGGPEETQYF | TGTGCCACCAGCCTCGGGTTAGCGGGAGGGCCGGAAGAGACCCAGTACTTC
TRBJ2-5 | . | . | TRBV15 | CATSRGGSQETQYF | TGTGCCACCAGCAGAGGAGGGTCCCAAGAGACCCAGTACTTC
TRBJ1-1 | . | TRBD1 | TRBV5-1 | CASGPGTGATEAFF | TGCGCCAGCGGCCCCGGGACAGGCGCCACTGAAGCTTTCTTT